This T cell receptor beta chain was identified in a study of resident and recirculating memory T cells in vitiligo. Germline CDR1 SGHNT, CDR2 YYREEE (reference sequence). This CDR3 spans 15 amino acids. Unmatched junction bases numbered 5, after V lost 0 bases and J lost 6 bases. Using immunoSEQ multiplex PCR, the repertoire was profiled, and TCRdb retains in-frame clones only, with some absent. Here the sample spans roughly 80,000 clones, about 91% being singletons. J is TRBJ2-3 and V is TRBV5-4; TRBD2 matches at 9 bases. This clonotype was sampled from a male donor with vitiligo. Sequenced sample: blood. CDR3 protein: CASSLGGLAYDTQYF. The CDR3 bases are TGTGCCAGCAGCTTGGGGGGACTAGCATATGATACGCAGTATTTT. Full variable domain (outside the CDR3, taken from reference TRBV5-4 and TRBJ2-3): ETGVTQSPTHLIKTRGQQVTLRCSSQSGHNTVSWYQQALGQGPQFIFQYYREEENGRGNFPPRFSGLQFPNYSSELNVNALELDDSALYLCASSLGGLAYDTQYFGPGTRLTVL.